Listed below are T cell receptor beta chains from one sample, sequenced in a study of regulatory T cells in long-lasting Graves disease. TCRdb called the multiplex PCR reads again in MiXCR, with one record for every CDR3 protein. The sample carries 550,000 to 600,000 distinct CDR3 sequences, about 16% recorded once. This same sample was also part of a study on T cells in Graves' hyperthyroidism and ophthalmopathy.

The sequencing used peripheral blood mononuclear cells (PBMCs), collected at new diagnosis, from a patient treated with antithyroid drugs. These TCRs come from a young man with Graves disease. Both conserved end residues are part of each CDR3. A D gene is named only where the DNA matches it firmly. For some rows the clone size is stated as once, few or many, or as a class when expanded; others skip it.

cdr3_nt	cdr3_aa	clone_size	v_call	d_call	j_call
TGCAGTGCAGGGACCAGCGGCAAAGATACGCAGTATTTT	CSAGTSGKDTQYF	-	TRBV20-1	-	TRBJ2-3
TGTGCCAGCAGTTCCCTAGACCGGGACCCTTATGAAAAACTGTTTTTT	CASSSLDRDPYEKLFF	many	TRBV12-3/TRBV12-4	-	TRBJ1-4
TGTGCCAGCAGTTACTCGGGAGAAGCGCCCGGGGAGCTGTTTTTT	CASSYSGEAPGELFF	-	TRBV6-5	-	TRBJ2-2
TGCAGTGCTCCCGACCGCAGGGGAGAAACTGAAGCTTTCTTT	CSAPDRRGETEAFF	many	TRBV20-1	-	TRBJ1-1
TGTGCCAGCAGCCAAGAATTCACAGATACGCAGTATTTT	CASSQEFTDTQYF	many	TRBV14	-	TRBJ2-3
TGTGCCAGCAGCGCTCCCGAGGGAGGGGGCATAAGAATGAACACTGAAGCTTTCTTT	CASSAPEGGGIRMNTEAFF	-	TRBV9	TRBD1	TRBJ1-1
TGTGCCTGGAGTGTAAATACAGGGGTCACAGATACGCAGTATTTT	CAWSVNTGVTDTQYF	many	TRBV30	TRBD1	TRBJ2-3
TGTGCCAGCAGAAACCGACAGGGGGCAAATGAAAAACTGTTTTTT	CASRNRQGANEKLFF	many	TRBV28	TRBD1	TRBJ1-4
TGTGCCAGCAGCTCCCCTTCGGGGACACCCTACGAGCAGTACTTC	CASSSPSGTPYEQYF	many	TRBV11-2	-	TRBJ2-7
TGTGCCAGCAGCTTAGGAGGGGGAGGGGGAGAGACCCAGTACTTC	CASSLGGGGGETQYF	many	TRBV7-8	-	TRBJ2-5
TGTGCCATCAGTGAAAGCCGGGGCCTGGGTCCCGCAGATACGCAGTATTTT	CAISESRGLGPADTQYF	-	TRBV10-3	-	TRBJ2-3
TGTGCCTGGACTTTGAACACCGGGGAGCTGTTTTTT	CAWTLNTGELFF	many	TRBV30	-	TRBJ2-2
TGTGCCAGCAGCTTGGAGAGACGAGATAACTATGGCTACACCTTC	CASSLERRDNYGYTF	few	TRBV5-6	-	TRBJ1-2
TGTGCCAGCAGAAGTGATACAGGTATTTACAATGAGCAGTTCTTC	CASRSDTGIYNEQFF	-	TRBV28	-	TRBJ2-1
TGTGCCAGCAGCTTAGGGTCGGCACTCCCAAATGAAAAACTGTTTTTT	CASSLGSALPNEKLFF	-	TRBV11-2	-	TRBJ1-4
TGCGCCAGCAGCTTGGGTGACGGCAATCAGCCCCAGCATTTT	CASSLGDGNQPQHF	few	TRBV5-1	-	TRBJ1-5
TGCGCCAGCAGCCCAGGACAGGGGGCACGAGATACGCAGTATTTT	CASSPGQGARDTQYF	-	TRBV4-1	TRBD1	TRBJ2-3
TGTGCCAGCAGTTTGGGAGGGGGCGTTAGTTTAGGGAACATTCAGTACTTC	CASSLGGGVSLGNIQYF	-	TRBV12-3/TRBV12-4	-	TRBJ2-4
TGCGCCAGCAGACCGGACAGGGGCGAGCCCGAAGCTTTCTTT	CASRPDRGEPEAFF	few	TRBV5-1	TRBD1	TRBJ1-1
TGTGCCAGCAGTGACGGGACTAGCGGGAGTGAGCAGTTCTTC	CASSDGTSGSEQFF	-	TRBV6-4	TRBD2	TRBJ2-1
TGCGCCAGCAGCTTGTTCGGCGGGACTAGCGGGAGAAGCGCCGGCGAGCAGTACTTC	CASSLFGGTSGRSAGEQYF	many	TRBV5-1	TRBD2	TRBJ2-7
TGTGCCAGCACCCTCAAGGGGGCGGGAGGCTACACCTTC	CASTLKGAGGYTF	-	TRBV3-1	TRBD1	TRBJ1-2
TGTGCCAGCAGTGGCGGGGGGGTCGGTCAGCCCCAGCATTTT	CASSGGGVGQPQHF	few	TRBV2	-	TRBJ1-5
TGCAGTGCTAGAGATCTCTTCCTGGAGGGCCCCCAAGAGACCCAGTACTTC	CSARDLFLEGPQETQYF	-	TRBV20-1	-	TRBJ2-5
TGTGCCAGCAGCTTTAGTAGACCAGGCAATGAGCAGTTCTTC	CASSFSRPGNEQFF	many	TRBV11-1	-	TRBJ2-1
TGTGCCAGCAGTGAAGCGCAGCCCCAGGGGGTCTATAATTCACCCCTCCACTTT	CASSEAQPQGVYNSPLHF	-	TRBV2	TRBD1	TRBJ1-6
TGCGCCAGCAGCTTGGAGGGCAGCCCCTATGGCTACACCTTC	CASSLEGSPYGYTF	-	TRBV5-1	-	TRBJ1-2
TGTGCCAGCAGAGAACAGGGGGCACTCTACGAGCAGTACTTC	CASREQGALYEQYF	many	TRBV25-1	TRBD1	TRBJ2-7
TGTGCCAGCAGCTTACTCCCTAGCCGGGAAAGACACGAGCAGTACTTC	CASSLLPSRERHEQYF	few	TRBV7-9	-	TRBJ2-7